Following are 4 T cell receptor beta chains from one sample sequenced in a study of blood T cell repertoires in COVID-19. Assay used: immunoSEQ multiplex PCR; TCRdb lists only in-frame clones, some missing. The table has about 380,000 clones, 75% to 90% seen once. The specimen was peripheral blood. These receptors were collected from a woman aged 18-29 years with acute or convalescent COVID-19.

For this clone: Distinct nucleotide sequences in the sample also encode this CDR3. The chain links TRBV7-9 to TRBJ2-5; TRBD1 aligns across 7 bases. Germline loops: CDR1 SEHNR, CDR2 FQNEAQ (reference sequence). V lost 5 bases, J lost 5 bases, and 5 bases stayed unmatched. This CDR3 is built from 13 residues. The CDR3 is CASSPGTEETQYF. CDR3 in DNA: TGTGCCAGCAGCCCTGGGACAGAGGAGACCCAGTACTTC.

The V gene is TRBV6-2 or TRBV6-3, the J gene TRBJ2-1; D might be TRBD2 (5 bases). The CDR3 sequence is 14 residues long. The V gene's germline CDR1 is MNHEY and CDR2 SVGEGT. V lost 6 bases, J lost 3 bases, and 12 bases lay in between. In DNA form, the CDR3 reads TGTGCCAGCAGCCAAGCGGAGGTCTACAATGAGCAGTTCTTC. Encoded protein: CASSQAEVYNEQFF.

The chain joins TRBV5-8 to TRBJ2-7, with unresolved D. The germline gives CDR1 SGHTS, CDR2 YDEGEE. The CDR3 runs 11 residues. V lost 3 bases and J lost 2, with 3 bases in between. The CDR3 here is CASSSTYEQYF. The CDR3 DNA reads TGTGCCAGCAGCTCAACCTACGAGCAGTACTTC.

This chain links TRBV19 with TRBJ2-7; 7 bases map to TRBD2. V trimming: 6 bases; J trimming: 1 base; junction bases outside the gene matches: 9. The length of the CDR3 is 15 residues. CDR1 LNHDA and CDR2 SQIVND come from the germline V gene (reference sequence). CDR3 region: CASSWGEGLSYEQYF. DNA for the CDR3: TGTGCCAGTAGCTGGGGGGAGGGGCTGTCCTACGAGCAGTACTTC.